The clone carrying this T cell receptor beta chain was picked up a small number of times. Its antigen is unknown. With 4 bases removed from V and 8 bases from J, the gap between germline ends came to 12 bases. The V gene's germline CDR1 is SQVTM and CDR2 ANQGSEA. The CDR3 is made up of 13 amino acids. The data originate from a study of blood T cells in healthy people across ages. Study results and caveats: Researchers report that TCR beta diversity correlated strongly with naive T cell percentage. Donor CMV status, an unknown factor, possibly confounded changes in expanded clonotypes.

It was with a sample-barcoded 5' primer and a J-beta primer mix that a second PCR of roughly 7 to 12 cycles was run. TCRdb re-analysed the 5' RACE reads in MiXCR, keeping a single row per CDR3 protein. The data hold around 500,000 distinct CDR3 sequences, with about 29% observed a single time. The same sample was also studied in work on T cells of mothers and their children. That publication notes: The donors comprised about 6 children and their three healthy Caucasian mothers. Every mother supplied over 8 million TCR beta CDR3 reads and every child 2.5 million to 3.5 million.

Sample: blood. The source is a boy younger than 10 in good health. The chain recombines TRBV29-1 with TRBJ1-6; D unresolved. Written as DNA, the CDR3 is TGCAGCGTTGCTTATCGGAGGGATTCACCCCTCCACTTT. Amino acid sequence: CSVAYRRDSPLHF.